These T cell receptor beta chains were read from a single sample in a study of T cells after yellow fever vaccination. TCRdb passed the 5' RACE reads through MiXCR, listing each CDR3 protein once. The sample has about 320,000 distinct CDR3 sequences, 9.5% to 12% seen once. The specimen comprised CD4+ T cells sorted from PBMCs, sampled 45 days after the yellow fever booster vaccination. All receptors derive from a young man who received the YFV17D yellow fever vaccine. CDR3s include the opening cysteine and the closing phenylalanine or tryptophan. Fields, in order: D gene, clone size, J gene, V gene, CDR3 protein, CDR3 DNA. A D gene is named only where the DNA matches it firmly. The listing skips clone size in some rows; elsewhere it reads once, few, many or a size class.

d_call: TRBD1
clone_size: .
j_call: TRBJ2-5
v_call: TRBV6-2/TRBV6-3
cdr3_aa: CASRRPGGGETQYF
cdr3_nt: TGTGCCAGCAGAAGGCCAGGGGGCGGTGAGACCCAGTACTTC

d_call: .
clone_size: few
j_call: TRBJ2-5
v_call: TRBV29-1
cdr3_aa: CSVGRNSHQETQYF
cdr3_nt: TGCAGCGTTGGGAGAAACAGTCACCAAGAGACCCAGTACTTC

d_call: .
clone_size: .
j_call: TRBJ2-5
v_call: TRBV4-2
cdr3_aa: CASSQDGLTQYF
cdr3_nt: TGTGCCAGCAGCCAAGATGGTTTGACCCAGTACTTC

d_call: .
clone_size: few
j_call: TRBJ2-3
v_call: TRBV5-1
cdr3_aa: CASSDQGQGTDTQYF
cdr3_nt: TGCGCCAGCAGCGACCAGGGCCAGGGGACAGATACGCAGTATTTT

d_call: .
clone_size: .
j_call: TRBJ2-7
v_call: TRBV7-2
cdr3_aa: CASSLASSYEQYF
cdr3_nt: TGTGCCAGCAGCTTAGCCTCCTCCTACGAGCAGTACTTC

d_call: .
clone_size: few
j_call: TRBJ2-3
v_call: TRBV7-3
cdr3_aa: CASSSEGWAGAGEDTQYF
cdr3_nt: TGTGCCAGCAGCTCCGAGGGTTGGGCGGGGGCAGGTGAAGATACGCAGTATTTT

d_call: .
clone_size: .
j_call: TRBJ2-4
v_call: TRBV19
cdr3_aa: CASSMRPGLRGNIQYF
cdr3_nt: TGTGCCAGTAGTATGCGTCCGGGCCTAAGGGGAAACATTCAGTACTTC

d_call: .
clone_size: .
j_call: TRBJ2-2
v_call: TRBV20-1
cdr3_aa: CSGQNTGELFF
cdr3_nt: TGCAGTGGACAGAACACCGGGGAGCTGTTTTTT

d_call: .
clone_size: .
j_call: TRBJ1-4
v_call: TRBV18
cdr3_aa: CASSPPGHQGEKLFF
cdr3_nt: TGTGCCAGCTCACCACCGGGGCACCAGGGTGAAAAACTGTTTTTT

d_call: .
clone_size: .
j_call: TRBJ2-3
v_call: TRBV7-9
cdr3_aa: CASSLRGGDTDTQYF
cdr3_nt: TGTGCCAGCAGCTTAAGGGGCGGAGACACAGATACGCAGTATTTT

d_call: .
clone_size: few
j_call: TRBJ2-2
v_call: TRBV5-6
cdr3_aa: CASSLNGGNTGELFF
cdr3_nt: TGTGCCAGCAGCCTTAACGGGGGGAACACCGGGGAGCTGTTTTTT

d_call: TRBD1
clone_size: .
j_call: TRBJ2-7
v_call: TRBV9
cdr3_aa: CASSPWTGGAYEQYF
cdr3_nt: TGTGCCAGCAGCCCCTGGACAGGGGGAGCCTACGAGCAGTACTTC

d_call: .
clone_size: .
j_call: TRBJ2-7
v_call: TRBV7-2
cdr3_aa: CASSIGVRYEQYF
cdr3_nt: TGTGCCAGCAGTATAGGGGTACGGTATGAGCAGTACTTC

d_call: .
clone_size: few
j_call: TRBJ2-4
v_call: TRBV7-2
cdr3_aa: CASSPAAARIQYF
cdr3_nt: TGTGCCAGCAGCCCCGCTGCGGCTCGCATTCAGTACTTC

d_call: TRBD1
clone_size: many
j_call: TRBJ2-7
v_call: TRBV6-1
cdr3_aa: CASNRDRGRYEQYF
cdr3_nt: TGTGCCAGTAACCGGGACAGGGGGCGGTACGAGCAGTACTTC

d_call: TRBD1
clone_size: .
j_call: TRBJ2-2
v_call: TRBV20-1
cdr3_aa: CSARRSEGQGSTGELFF
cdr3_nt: TGCAGTGCTAGAAGGTCGGAGGGACAGGGAAGCACCGGGGAGCTGTTTTTT

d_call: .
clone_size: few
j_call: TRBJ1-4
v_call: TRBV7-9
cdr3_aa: CASSVQGNKGKLFF
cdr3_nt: TGTGCCAGCAGCGTCCAGGGGAACAAGGGAAAACTGTTTTTT

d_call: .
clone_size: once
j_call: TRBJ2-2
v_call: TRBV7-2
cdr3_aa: CASSLVFDPGRTGELFF
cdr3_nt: TGTGCCAGCAGCTTAGTTTTCGACCCAGGACGGACCGGGGAGCTGTTTTTT

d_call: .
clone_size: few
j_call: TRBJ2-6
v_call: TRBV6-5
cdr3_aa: CASSYAPGTGANVLTF
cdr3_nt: TGTGCCAGCAGTTACGCCCCCGGGACTGGGGCCAACGTCCTGACTTTC

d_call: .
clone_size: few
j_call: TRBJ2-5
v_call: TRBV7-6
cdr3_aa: CASSLMPLRGRRETQYF
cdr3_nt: TGTGCCAGCAGCTTGATGCCCTTACGAGGTCGGCGAGAGACCCAGTACTTC

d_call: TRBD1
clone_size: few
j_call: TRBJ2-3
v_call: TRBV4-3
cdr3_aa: CASSQGQGGDTQYF
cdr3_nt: TGCGCCAGCAGCCAAGGACAGGGGGGCGATACGCAGTATTTT

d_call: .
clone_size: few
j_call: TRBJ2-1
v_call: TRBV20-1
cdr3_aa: CSATKTRSEQFF
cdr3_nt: TGCAGTGCTACCAAGACTCGTAGCGAGCAGTTCTTC

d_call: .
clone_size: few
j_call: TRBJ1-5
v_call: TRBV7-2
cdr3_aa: CASSLEAGSVSPQHF
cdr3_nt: TGTGCCAGCAGCTTAGAGGCAGGATCCGTATCGCCCCAGCATTTT

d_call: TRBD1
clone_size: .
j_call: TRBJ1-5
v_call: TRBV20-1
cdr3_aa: CSAQQGSSSNQPQHF
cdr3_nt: TGCAGTGCTCAACAGGGGAGCTCTTCAAATCAGCCCCAGCATTTT

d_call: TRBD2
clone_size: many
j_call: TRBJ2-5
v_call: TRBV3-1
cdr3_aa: CASSLPSGGETQYF
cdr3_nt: TGTGCCAGCAGCCTCCCTAGCGGGGGCGAGACCCAGTACTTC

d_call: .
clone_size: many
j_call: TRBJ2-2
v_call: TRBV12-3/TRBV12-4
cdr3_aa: CASSQWVGGTGTGELFF
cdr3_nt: TGTGCCAGCAGCCAATGGGTCGGGGGCACCGGCACCGGGGAGCTGTTTTTT

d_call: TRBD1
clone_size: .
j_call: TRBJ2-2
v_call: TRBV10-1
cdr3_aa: CASSEQGASGELFF
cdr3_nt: TGCGCCAGCAGTGAACAGGGGGCCAGCGGGGAGCTGTTTTTT

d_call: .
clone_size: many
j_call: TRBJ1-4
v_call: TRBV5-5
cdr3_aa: CASSRLPGAGEKLFF
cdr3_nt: TGTGCCAGCAGTCGCCTCCCAGGGGCCGGGGAAAAACTGTTTTTT

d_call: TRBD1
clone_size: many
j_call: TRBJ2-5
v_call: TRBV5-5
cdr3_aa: CASSLAPGGGKTQYF
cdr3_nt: TGTGCCAGCAGCTTGGCCCCAGGGGGCGGAAAGACCCAGTACTTC

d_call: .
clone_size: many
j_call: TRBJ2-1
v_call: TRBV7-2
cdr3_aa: CASSLAVYNEQFF
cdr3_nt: TGTGCCAGCAGCTTAGCTGTGTACAATGAGCAGTTCTTC

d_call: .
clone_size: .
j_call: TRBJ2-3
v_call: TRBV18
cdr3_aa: CASAQTMTDTQYF
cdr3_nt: TGTGCCAGCGCCCAGACTATGACAGATACGCAGTATTTT

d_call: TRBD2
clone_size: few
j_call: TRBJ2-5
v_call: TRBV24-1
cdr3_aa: CATSDSGTEETQYF
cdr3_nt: TGTGCCACCAGTGATAGCGGGACTGAAGAGACCCAGTACTTC

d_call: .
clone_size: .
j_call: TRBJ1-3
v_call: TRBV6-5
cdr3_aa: CASSPPERNTIYF
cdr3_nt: TGTGCCAGCAGTCCCCCAGAACGTAACACCATATATTTT

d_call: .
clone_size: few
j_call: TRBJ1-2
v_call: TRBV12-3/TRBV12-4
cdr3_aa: CASSLSWEGYTF
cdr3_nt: TGTGCCAGCAGTTTATCATGGGAGGGCTACACCTTC

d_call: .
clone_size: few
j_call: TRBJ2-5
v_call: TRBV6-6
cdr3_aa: CASRLPDQETQYF
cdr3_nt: TGTGCCAGCAGACTACCGGACCAAGAGACCCAGTACTTC

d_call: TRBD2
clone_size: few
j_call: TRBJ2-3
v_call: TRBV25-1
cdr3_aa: CASRGLAAPDTQYF
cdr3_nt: TGTGCCAGCAGAGGACTAGCGGCCCCGGATACGCAGTATTTT

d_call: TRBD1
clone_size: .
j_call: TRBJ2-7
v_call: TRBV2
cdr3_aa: CASTLRDRGDEQYF
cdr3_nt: TGTGCCAGCACTCTTAGGGACAGGGGCGACGAGCAGTACTTC

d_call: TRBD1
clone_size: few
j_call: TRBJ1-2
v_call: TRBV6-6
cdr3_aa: CASSPDRERGGYTF
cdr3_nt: TGTGCCAGCAGCCCTGACAGGGAACGTGGTGGCTACACCTTC

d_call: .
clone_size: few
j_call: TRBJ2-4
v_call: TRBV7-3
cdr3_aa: CASSPSAGAERLYF
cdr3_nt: TGTGCCAGCAGCCCCTCGGCCGGGGCCGAGAGGCTTTACTTC

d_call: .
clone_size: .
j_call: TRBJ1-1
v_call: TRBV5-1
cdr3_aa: CASSADLDTEAFF
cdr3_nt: TGCGCCAGCAGCGCTGACCTGGACACTGAAGCTTTCTTT

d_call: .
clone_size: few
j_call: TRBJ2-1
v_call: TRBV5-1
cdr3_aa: CASSPVGGVYNEQFF
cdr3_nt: TGCGCCAGCAGTCCCGTGGGGGGCGTCTACAATGAGCAGTTCTTC

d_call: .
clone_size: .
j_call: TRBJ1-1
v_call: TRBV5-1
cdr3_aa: CASAGEDTEAFF
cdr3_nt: TGCGCCAGCGCAGGGGAAGATACTGAAGCTTTCTTT

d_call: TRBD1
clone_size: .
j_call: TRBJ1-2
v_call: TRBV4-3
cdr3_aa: CASSQELPRLGTGGRNYGYTF
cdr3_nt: TGCGCCAGCAGCCAAGAACTCCCCCGACTAGGGACAGGGGGCAGAAACTATGGCTACACCTTC

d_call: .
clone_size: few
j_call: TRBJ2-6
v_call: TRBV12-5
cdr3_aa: CASGLDVRSGANVLTF
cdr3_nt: TGTGCTAGTGGTTTGGACGTCCGCTCTGGGGCCAACGTCCTGACTTTC

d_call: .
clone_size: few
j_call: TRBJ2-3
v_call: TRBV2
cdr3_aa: CASSAGQRTDTQYF
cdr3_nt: TGTGCCAGCAGTGCCGGACAGCGCACAGATACGCAGTATTTT

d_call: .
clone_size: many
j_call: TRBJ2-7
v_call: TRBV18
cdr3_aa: CASSPSRQVYEQYF
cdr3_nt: TGTGCCAGCTCACCTTCGAGGCAGGTCTACGAGCAGTACTTC

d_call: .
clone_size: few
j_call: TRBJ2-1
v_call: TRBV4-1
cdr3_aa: CASRRPGATSREQFF
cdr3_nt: TGCGCCAGCAGGCGGCCGGGGGCTACGTCGCGTGAGCAGTTCTTC

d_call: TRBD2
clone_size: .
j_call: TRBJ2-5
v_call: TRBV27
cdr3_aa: CASRISIAGVGQYF
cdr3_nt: TGTGCCAGCCGAATTTCCATAGCGGGGGTAGGCCAGTACTTC

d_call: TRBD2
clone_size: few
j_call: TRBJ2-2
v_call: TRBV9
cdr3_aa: CASSVVSGGWSTGELFF
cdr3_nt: TGTGCCAGCAGCGTAGTCAGCGGGGGCTGGAGCACCGGGGAGCTGTTTTTT

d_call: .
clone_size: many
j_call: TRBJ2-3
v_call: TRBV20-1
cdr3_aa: CSARPQQVKAQYF
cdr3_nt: TGCAGTGCTAGACCTCAACAGGTCAAAGCGCAGTATTTT

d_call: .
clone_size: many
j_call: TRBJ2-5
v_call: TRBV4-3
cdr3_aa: CASSQVRLGSSAQYF
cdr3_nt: TGCGCCAGCAGCCAAGTGAGGCTAGGCTCGAGCGCCCAGTACTTC

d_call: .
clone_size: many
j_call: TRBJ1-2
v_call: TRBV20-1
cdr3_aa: CSARGDRGNYGYTF
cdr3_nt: TGCAGTGCTAGAGGTGATAGGGGGAACTATGGCTACACCTTC

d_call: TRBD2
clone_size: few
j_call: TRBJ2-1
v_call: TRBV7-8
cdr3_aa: CASSPGVAGAHNEQFF
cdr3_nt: TGTGCCAGCAGCCCTGGTGTAGCGGGGGCCCACAATGAGCAGTTCTTC